This entry is about one T cell receptor beta chain. Its target is not known. The protocol was immunoSEQ multiplex PCR, while the TCRdb copy is restricted to in-frame clones and leaves out a portion. The repertoire includes around 25,000 clones, roughly 73% of them detected once, and 18% sits in the top ten. The source of the sample is a study of CD4 T cells in relation to SARS-CoV-2 and coronaviruses. Study in general: TCR beta CDR3s were sequenced after roughly nine-day antigen culture of PBMCs. General observations from the study: Approximately 65% of donors had memory CD4+ clonotypes crossrecognizing SARS-CoV-2 and common cold coronavirus spike.

Unexposed donor CD4+ T cells date from about 2011-2018, before the COVID-19 pandemic. CD4+ T cells were isolated from the cells after around 11 days of culture. Testing used SARS-CoV-2 S/N and four cold-coronavirus spikes on unexposed-donor CD4+ T cells, cells permitting. V trimming: 0 bases; J trimming: 0 bases; junction bases outside the gene matches: 12. The length of the CDR3 is 19 residues. Germline assignment: CDR1 SGHAT and CDR2 FQNNGV. This chain uses TRBV11-2 with TRBJ2-7; 9 bases map to TRBD2. Material: CD4+ T cells from PBMCs, cultured in vitro. The clonotype was recovered from a human donor in good health. Here the CDR3 DNA reads TGTGCCAGCAGCTTAGATCACCCCCAGCGGGGGGTAAGCTCCTACGAGCAGTACTTC. This encodes CASSLDHPQRGVSSYEQYF.